This T cell receptor (beta chain) came from a study of shared clonotypes between healthy human individuals. Measured with immunoSEQ multiplex PCR; TCRdb has only the in-frame clones, and not every one. The sample carries under 2,500,000 clones, around 95% recorded once. Trimming shortened V by 7 bases and J by 7 bases, and 14 bases separated the two germline ends. Germline V lookup: CDR1 MNHNY, CDR2 SVGAGI (reference sequence). CDR3 length equals 13 residues. The clonotype was recovered from a young man in good health. V usage is TRBV6-6 and J usage is TRBJ1-5; TRBD1 is a possible D gene (6 bases). The sequencing input was naive CD4+ T cells sorted from blood. As to subset: CD45RA+ positively selected. The CDR3 here is CASTQGLGQPQHF. The DNA of the CDR3 is TGTGCCAGCACACAGGGTCTGGGGCAGCCCCAGCATTTT.